The rows below give T cell receptor beta chains drawn from one sample of a study of blood T cell repertoires in COVID-19. Assay used: immunoSEQ multiplex PCR; TCRdb lists only in-frame clones, some missing. Of about 300,000 clones in the sample, approximately 88% were seen once. Sequenced sample: peripheral blood. These receptors all come from a human donor with COVID-19, enrolled during active disease. The donor label of this sample is uncertain. CDR3s include the opening cysteine and the closing phenylalanine or tryptophan. D genes are given only for firm matches. Size is omitted from some rows. Given values are once, few, many or a class for expanded clones.

clone size: NA
D gene: NA
J gene: TRBJ1-4
V gene: TRBV10-3
CDR3 DNA: TGTGCCATCAGTGAGTCGAGAGCAACTAATGAAAAACTGTTTTTT
CDR3 protein: CAISESRATNEKLFF

clone size: NA
D gene: NA
J gene: TRBJ2-5
V gene: TRBV19
CDR3 DNA: TGTGCCAGTAGTATAACAGGGTCAGAGACCCAGTACTTC
CDR3 protein: CASSITGSETQYF

clone size: NA
D gene: TRBD2
J gene: TRBJ2-3
V gene: TRBV18
CDR3 DNA: TGTGCCAGCTCACCAAGGACTAGCGCTAGCACAGATACGCAGTATTTT
CDR3 protein: CASSPRTSASTDTQYF

clone size: NA
D gene: TRBD1
J gene: TRBJ1-4
V gene: TRBV28
CDR3 DNA: TGTGCCAGCAGCCCTCTAACGACAGGGGATAATGAAAAACTGTTTTTT
CDR3 protein: CASSPLTTGDNEKLFF

clone size: NA
D gene: NA
J gene: TRBJ2-5
V gene: TRBV6-5
CDR3 DNA: TGTGCCAGTCGTCTGTCGACAGCTCAAGAGACCCAGTACTTC
CDR3 protein: CASRLSTAQETQYF

clone size: NA
D gene: TRBD1
J gene: TRBJ2-3
V gene: TRBV27
CDR3 DNA: TGTGCCAGCAGTTTCAACAGGGGAACAGATACGCAGTATTTT
CDR3 protein: CASSFNRGTDTQYF

clone size: NA
D gene: NA
J gene: TRBJ1-4
V gene: TRBV7-2
CDR3 DNA: TGTGCCAGCAGCCAGGAACTTAATGAAAAACTGTTTTTT
CDR3 protein: CASSQELNEKLFF

clone size: NA
D gene: NA
J gene: TRBJ1-2
V gene: TRBV28
CDR3 DNA: TGTGCCAGCAGTTTTTCCCTCGGGTATCGGACAGCTAACTATGGCTACACCTTC
CDR3 protein: CASSFSLGYRTANYGYTF

clone size: NA
D gene: NA
J gene: TRBJ2-7
V gene: TRBV11-3
CDR3 DNA: TGTGCCAGCAACCCCAAGGGGAGGTCCCAGGCATTATCCTACGAGCAGTACTTC
CDR3 protein: CASNPKGRSQALSYEQYF

clone size: once
D gene: NA
J gene: TRBJ2-7
V gene: TRBV28
CDR3 DNA: TGTGCCAGCAGCTCAACCGGGATCGCCCCACCATCCGAGCAGTACTTC
CDR3 protein: CASSSTGIAPPSEQYF

clone size: few
D gene: TRBD1
J gene: TRBJ2-4
V gene: TRBV7-9
CDR3 DNA: TGTGCCAGCAGCTTTTACACGAGGGACAGGAGCATAGCCAAAAACATTCAGTACTTC
CDR3 protein: CASSFYTRDRSIAKNIQYF

clone size: NA
D gene: TRBD2
J gene: TRBJ2-3
V gene: TRBV3-1/TRBV3-2
CDR3 DNA: TGTGCCAGCAGCCCAAGGTTAGCGGGGAGCACAGATACGCAGTATTTT
CDR3 protein: CASSPRLAGSTDTQYF

clone size: once
D gene: NA
J gene: TRBJ2-7
V gene: TRBV27
CDR3 DNA: TGTGCCACGGGCGAGGGGGAGTCCGAGCAGTACTTC
CDR3 protein: CATGEGESEQYF

clone size: NA
D gene: NA
J gene: TRBJ1-5
V gene: TRBV27
CDR3 DNA: TGTGCCAGCAGTTTATCGGGCGGGGTGAATCAGCCCCAGCATTTT
CDR3 protein: CASSLSGGVNQPQHF

clone size: NA
D gene: TRBD2
J gene: TRBJ2-3
V gene: TRBV5-1
CDR3 DNA: TGCGCCAGCAGCTTTTTTTCGGGGACTAGCGGGCGCACAGATACGCAGTATTTT
CDR3 protein: CASSFFSGTSGRTDTQYF

clone size: NA
D gene: NA
J gene: TRBJ1-5
V gene: TRBV7-2
CDR3 DNA: TGTGCCAGCAGCCCGGATGCGGGATATCAGCCCCAGCATTTT
CDR3 protein: CASSPDAGYQPQHF

clone size: NA
D gene: NA
J gene: TRBJ2-7
V gene: TRBV28
CDR3 DNA: TGTGCCAGCAGTTACAGGAGAGGCTCCTACGAGCAGTACTTC
CDR3 protein: CASSYRRGSYEQYF

clone size: NA
D gene: NA
J gene: TRBJ1-2
V gene: TRBV28
CDR3 DNA: TGTGCCAGCAGTCCTTCGGGCAGGGACTTCCACACCTTC
CDR3 protein: CASSPSGRDFHTF

clone size: NA
D gene: NA
J gene: TRBJ1-4
V gene: TRBV25-1
CDR3 DNA: TGTGCCAGCAGTGAATATAGCCGGGAAAAACTGTTTTTT
CDR3 protein: CASSEYSREKLFF

clone size: NA
D gene: TRBD2
J gene: TRBJ2-3
V gene: TRBV7-7
CDR3 DNA: TGTGCTAGCAGCTTAGGGGCGACTAGCTCAGATACGCAGTATTTT
CDR3 protein: CASSLGATSSDTQYF

clone size: many
D gene: NA
J gene: TRBJ2-1
V gene: TRBV29-1
CDR3 DNA: TGCAGCGTCCAAGCGGATTCCTACAATGAGCAGTTCTTC
CDR3 protein: CSVQADSYNEQFF

clone size: NA
D gene: NA
J gene: TRBJ2-3
V gene: TRBV9
CDR3 DNA: TGTGCCAGCAGCGAGACAGGATCCCCAGATACGCAGTATTTT
CDR3 protein: CASSETGSPDTQYF

clone size: NA
D gene: NA
J gene: TRBJ1-4
V gene: TRBV7-9
CDR3 DNA: TGTGCCAGCAGCTTATCTGAGGGTTATAATGAAAAACTGTTTTTT
CDR3 protein: CASSLSEGYNEKLFF

clone size: NA
D gene: NA
J gene: TRBJ2-3
V gene: TRBV30
CDR3 DNA: TGTGCCTGGGGGATGGGCCAAGATACGCAGTATTTT
CDR3 protein: CAWGMGQDTQYF

clone size: NA
D gene: NA
J gene: TRBJ2-1
V gene: TRBV27
CDR3 DNA: TGTGCCAGCAGCCTTGGACACCTTCAGGGCAATGAGCAGTTCTTC
CDR3 protein: CASSLGHLQGNEQFF

clone size: NA
D gene: TRBD2
J gene: TRBJ2-7
V gene: TRBV11-2
CDR3 DNA: TGTGCCAGCAGCTCCACTAGCGGGAGGCCCTCCTACGAGCAGTACTTC
CDR3 protein: CASSSTSGRPSYEQYF

clone size: NA
D gene: TRBD1
J gene: TRBJ2-1
V gene: TRBV19
CDR3 DNA: TGTGCCAGTAGTATACCTTCGTTGGGGACAGGGATGCGCAATGAGCAGTTCTTC
CDR3 protein: CASSIPSLGTGMRNEQFF